A single sample gave rise to the 19 T cell receptor beta chains below, sequenced in a study of cytomegalovirus exposure and HLA in healthy donors. The PCR had 60 Vbeta and 13 Jbeta primers. Generated by immunoSEQ multiplex PCR, the TCRdb table keeps only in-frame clones and is missing some. The data show approximately 69,000 clones, roughly 80% seen once. Sequencing used PBMCs. The receptors come from a woman in her twenties or thirties in good health and CMV-seropositive.

The chain carries TRBV11-2 and TRBJ2-7; 7 nucleotides line up with TRBD2. The CDR3 is made up of 13 amino acids. After removal of 0 bases from V and 10 bases from J, the junction contained 6 bases not matched to a gene. Germline V gives CDR1 SGHAT, CDR2 FQNNGV. The CDR3 sequence is CASSLDAASGQYF. The CDR3 DNA is TGTGCCAGCAGCTTAGATGCGGCTAGCGGACAGTACTTC.

The V gene is TRBV6-4, the J gene TRBJ2-7, with a tentative D call TRBD2 (5 bases). V was cut by 7 bases and J by 2 bases, with 15 bases left in between. CDR3 size: 14 residues. Germline CDR1 reads MRHNA; CDR2 reads SNTAGT. CDR3 in DNA: TGTGCCAGCAAGGAGGAAGTGGATCCCTACGAGCAGTACTTC. This codes for CASKEEVDPYEQYF.

The chain is built from TRBV7-9 and TRBJ1-5; D unresolved. This CDR3 spans 14 amino acids. Germline V gene sequence: CDR1 SEHNR, CDR2 FQNEAQ (reference sequence). V was trimmed by 5 bases and J by 0 bases, leaving 8 bases between them. CDR3 sequence: CASSHQASNQPQHF. The DNA of the CDR3 is TGTGCCAGCAGCCATCAGGCTAGCAATCAGCCCCAGCATTTT. Variable domain in full (rest from reference TRBV7-9 and TRBJ1-5): DTGVSQNPRHKITKRGQNVTFRCDPISEHNRLYWYRQTLGQGPEFLTYFQNEAQLEKSRLLSDRFSAERPKGSFSTLEIQRTEQGDSAMYLCASSHQASNQPQHFGDGTRLSIL.

Notes on this clone: Germline and junction disagree at one end, which may indicate a read error. V gene TRBV30 combines with J gene TRBJ1-1; the match to TRBD1 covers 7 bases. CDR1 GTSNPN and CDR2 SVGIG come from the germline V gene (reference sequence). CDR3 length equals 11 residues. The CDR3 DNA sequence: TGTGCCTGGCGATCCGGGACAGAGAGTATCTTT. Its translation: CAWRSGTESIF.

The chain carries TRBV25-1 and TRBJ2-4, with 16 bases lining up with TRBD2. Losses at the gene ends were 7 bases for V and 2 bases for J; bases not matched to a gene: 8. CDR1 is MGHDK and CDR2 is SYGVNS in the germline V gene. The CDR3 has 18 residues. The DNA for the CDR3 is TGTGCCAGCACGGGACTAGCGGGAGGGCCGGGGACCAAAAACATTCAGTACTTC. It specifies CASTGLAGGPGTKNIQYF.

The chain combines TRBV5-1 with TRBJ1-1; possible D gene TRBD1, 6 bases. Trimming removed 3 bases from V and 4 bases from J, with 13 bases in between. This CDR3 contains 14 residues. The germline V gene has CDR1 SGHRS and CDR2 YFSETQ. CDR3 coding DNA: TGCGCCAGCAGCTCTACTGCAGGGGTCACTGAAGCTTTCTTT. Its protein product is CASSSTAGVTEAFF.

The rearrangement uses TRBV6-1 and TRBJ1-5; 9 bases are a match to TRBD1. This CDR3 is built from 15 residues. The germline CDR1 and CDR2 sequences are MNHNS and SASEGT. Trimming took 4 bases from V and 8 from J; bases not matched to a gene: 9. The CDR3 protein is CASSGQMDRGKPQHF. The DNA for the CDR3 is TGTGCCAGCAGTGGCCAGATGGACAGGGGCAAGCCCCAGCATTTT.

This chain uses TRBV25-1 with TRBJ2-2, with D uncertain. From germline, CDR1 is MGHDK and CDR2 SYGVNS. V lost 1 base, J lost 6 bases, and 12 bases lay in between. There are 15 residues in the CDR3. The CDR3 DNA reads TGTGCCAGCAGTGAATCGAGGAGTAGAGCCGGGGAGCTGTTTTTT. Translated: CASSESRSRAGELFF.

CDR3 in DNA: TGTGCCAGCAGTTTATGGGACAGGATGGCCTACGAGCAGTACTTC. Amino acids: CASSLWDRMAYEQYF. The gene calls are TRBV28 and TRBJ2-7; 7 nucleotides agree with TRBD1. Germline CDR1 and CDR2: MDHEN and SYDVKM. The trim removed 0 bases at V and 2 bases at J, leaving 4 bases unmatched. This CDR3 comprises 15 residues.

In this sample, this clone turned up a few times. CDR3: CASSYPGLASHEQYF. In DNA form, the CDR3 reads TGTGCCAGCAGCTATCCGGGACTAGCGTCCCACGAGCAGTACTTC. This sequence joins TRBV7-8 and TRBJ2-7; 10 positions match TRBD2. The germline CDR1 and CDR2 sequences are SGHVS and FQNEAQ. The CDR3 has 15 amino acids. Trimming removed 4 bases from V and 5 bases from J; junction bases left unmatched: 8.

The chain combines TRBV2 with TRBJ1-5, with D maybe TRBD1 (6 bases). The V gene lost 5 bases and the J gene lost 12 bases, with 11 bases spanning the gap. Germline CDR1 is SNHLY and CDR2 is FYNNEI. The CDR3 length is 11 residues. CDR3: CASSPDRLQHF. The DNA for the CDR3 is TGTGCCAGCAGTCCCGACAGGCTCCAGCATTTT.

The V gene is TRBV5-1, the J gene TRBJ2-6; 12 bases line up with TRBD1. The germline V gene has CDR1 SGHRS and CDR2 YFSETQ. Losses at the gene ends were 3 bases for V and 4 bases for J; bases not matched to a gene: 11. This CDR3 has 19 amino acids. For the CDR3, the DNA is TGCGCCAGCAGCTCCCCCGGGACAGGGGGCGCACCAGGGGCCAACGTCCTGACTTTC. Its translation: CASSSPGTGGAPGANVLTF.

The CDR3 is CASSYLRTGDNEQFF. As DNA, the CDR3 is TGTGCCAGCAGCTATTTACGGACAGGCGACAATGAGCAGTTCTTC. The chain has TRBV7-9 and TRBJ2-1, with 7 nucleotides matching TRBD1. V shed 4 bases and J 5 bases; nucleotides not matched to a gene: 8. CDR3 length: 15 amino acids. Germline CDR1 is SEHNR and CDR2 is FQNEAQ (reference sequence).

The chain carries TRBV6-1 and TRBJ2-7; perhaps TRBD2 as D (6 bases). CDR3 length: 14 amino acids. The germline V and J ends were trimmed by 3 bases and 5 bases, with 14 bases remaining between them. Per germline, CDR1 MNHNS and CDR2 SASEGT. CDR3 amino acids: CASSEGGMAHEQYF. CDR3 nucleotides: TGTGCCAGCAGTGAGGGCGGGATGGCCCACGAGCAGTACTTC.

This clone is a singleton in its sample. J is TRBJ1-4 and V is TRBV30; D may be TRBD1 (5 bases). The length of the CDR3 is 13 residues. Trimming removed 1 base from V and 8 bases from J, with 11 bases in between. Germline CDR1 is GTSNPN and CDR2 is SVGIG (reference sequence). CDR3 nucleotides: TGTGCCTGGAGTGCGACAGCTGACGAAAAACTGTTTTTT. This sequence encodes CAWSATADEKLFF.

The J gene is TRBJ2-7, the V gene TRBV4-1; the D gene is possibly TRBD2 (6 bases). The CDR3 has 15 amino acids. V shed 1 base and J shed 2 bases, with 12 bases lying between them. CDR1 is MGHRA and CDR2 is YSYEKL in the germline V gene. The CDR3 DNA is TGCGCCAGCAGCCAAGTGGGGGGAAGGGCCTACGAGCAGTACTTC. Encoded protein: CASSQVGGRAYEQYF.

The chain is built from TRBV6-1 and TRBJ1-2; D may be TRBD1 (5 bases). V lost 5 bases and J 8 bases, leaving 15 bases between the germline ends. The CDR3 loop spans 13 amino acids. Germline V gene lookup returns CDR1 MNHNS and CDR2 SASEGT. CDR3 protein: CASSPSGGSGYTF. For the CDR3, the DNA is TGTGCCAGCAGTCCCTCCGGGGGTTCGGGCTACACCTTC.

This clone was recorded a few times. The genes are TRBV10-3 and TRBJ2-5; maybe TRBD2 (5 bases). The CDR3 length is 12 residues. Germline CDR1 and CDR2: ENHRY and SYGVKD. Here the CDR3 reads CASAGSGETQYF. CDR3 nucleotides: TGTGCTAGCGCCGGAAGTGGGGAGACCCAGTACTTC.

In its sample, this clone was seen a few times. The junction shows a germline mismatch at one end, possibly a read error. The chain has TRBV7-9 and TRBJ2-2, with TRBD2 matching over 10 bases. The CDR3 sequence is 17 residues long. CDR1 and CDR2 (germline): SEHNR, FQNEAQ (reference sequence). CDR3: CASSPSGRAAKTGELFF. In nucleotides, the CDR3 is TGTGCCAGCAGCCCCAGCGGGAGGGCCGCGAAGACCGGGGAGCTGTTTTTT.